The clone carrying this T cell receptor beta chain was picked up a small number of times. Its antigen is as yet unknown. TCRdb itself ran the 5' RACE reads through MiXCR, one entry per CDR3 protein. The table shows hundreds of thousands of distinct CDR3 sequences, with approximately 10% occurring only once. The CDR3 totals 15 residues. CDR1 is MNHNS, CDR2 SASEGT, per germline. V lost 2 bases and J lost 3, with 11 bases in between. These data come from a study of CD8 T cells in ankylosing spondylitis. Regarding the study as a whole: Reports of some motif variants in reactive arthritis synovial fluid and blood predate this one. A TCR beta motif of about eight highly homologous variants appeared characteristic of ankylosing spondylitis blood.

The specimen sequenced was blood, either unsorted or a sorted T cell fraction (not recorded which). The V and J genes are TRBV6-1 and TRBJ2-1, with D possibly TRBD2 on 5 matching bases. The TCR originated in a male donor with ankylosing spondylitis. CDR3 region: CASSEIDGDYNEQFF. Here the CDR3 DNA reads TGTGCCAGCAGTGAAATCGACGGGGACTACAATGAGCAGTTCTTC.